Below, 32 T cell receptor beta chains from the same sample are listed, as sequenced in a study of T cells in Graves' hyperthyroidism and ophthalmopathy. Amplification yielded TCR beta CDR3 regions, with RNA transcripts as the source. Using the HTBI primer set, a first-round RT-PCR was run on the TCR CDR3. Each CDR3 protein is one row after TCRdb ran MiXCR on the multiplex PCR reads. The data show roughly 350,000 distinct CDR3 sequences, about 15% seen once. Sequenced input: blood. These receptors were obtained from a woman in her 30s with Graves' hyperthyroidism.

This clonotype was seen a few times. The genes are TRBV28 and TRBJ2-4; 8 bases agree with TRBD2. Germline V CDR1 and CDR2: MDHEN, SYDVKM. Trimming cost V 1 base and J 3 bases; bases outside gene matches: 8. The CDR3 totals 17 residues. The CDR3 protein is CASSLYLAGSIKNIQYF. The CDR3 nucleotides are TGTGCCAGCAGTTTATACCTAGCGGGTTCCATCAAAAACATTCAGTACTTC.

This clonotype was counted only a few times. This sequence joins TRBV10-3 and TRBJ2-1; 13 positions match TRBD2. The CDR3 sequence is 15 residues long. Germline assignment: CDR1 ENHRY and CDR2 SYGVKD. Trimming removed 6 bases from V and 7 bases from J; junction bases left unmatched: 6. CDR3 sequence: CAISDGTSGINEQFF. The CDR3 coding sequence is TGTGCCATCAGCGACGGGACTAGCGGGATTAATGAGCAGTTCTTC.

This clonotype was observed many times. The chain employs TRBV20-1 and TRBJ1-4, with a possible D match to TRBD1 (5 bases). CDR1 DFQATT and CDR2 SNEGSKA come from the germline V gene (reference sequence). The CDR3 is 15 amino acids. V was pared by 3 bases and J by 8 bases, with 19 bases between. CDR3 in DNA: TGCAGTGCTAGGGCCCCGGGGCTCTCGGGGGAAAAACTGTTTTTT. Translated, it gives CSARAPGLSGEKLFF.

The rearrangement joins TRBV20-1 to TRBJ2-2; D assignment may be TRBD1 or TRBD2 (6 bases each). V lost 5 bases, J lost 6 bases, and 13 bases lay in between. The germline CDR1 and CDR2 sequences are DFQATT and SNEGSKA (reference sequence). This CDR3 spans 13 amino acids. The CDR3 loop is CSAQGGRSGELFF. The CDR3 DNA reads TGCAGTGCTCAAGGGGGGCGGTCCGGGGAGCTGTTTTTT.

This clonotype has a count of ten or more. The chain carries TRBV12-3 or TRBV12-4 and TRBJ1-3, with TRBD1 matching 10 bases. The V gene end was trimmed by 6 bases and the J gene end by 4 bases; junction bases not matched to a gene: 15. The CDR3 loop spans 18 amino acids. The CDR3 here is CASSLRTGGGLTGNTIYF. The CDR3 DNA follows: TGTGCCAGCAGCCTGAGGACAGGGGGAGGGTTGACGGGAAACACCATATATTTT.

At least ten counts were recorded for this clonotype. The rearrangement uses TRBV18 and TRBJ2-7; 9 nucleotides line up with TRBD1. Germline CDR1 is KGHSH and CDR2 is LQKENI. This CDR3 is built from 14 residues. The V segment lost 6 bases and the J segment 4 bases; nucleotides outside the gene matches: 7. The CDR3 is CASSDRGGVYEQYF. Written as DNA, the CDR3 is TGTGCCAGCTCGGACAGGGGAGGTGTTTACGAGCAGTACTTC. Using reference TRBV18 and TRBJ2-7 for the parts outside the CDR3, the full variable domain is NAGVMQNPRHLVRRRGQEARLRCSPMKGHSHVYWYRQLPEEGLKFMVYLQKENIIDESGMPKERFSAEFPKEGPSILRIQQVVRGDSAAYFCASSDRGGVYEQYFGPGTRLTVT.

The chain carries TRBV10-1 and TRBJ1-3; D is ambiguous. Trimming took 3 bases from V and 0 from J, leaving 12 bases between them. CDR1 and CDR2 from the germline V gene are WNHNN and SYGVQD (reference sequence). CDR3 length: 16 amino acids. The CDR3 bases are TGCGCCAGCAGTGAATCCCGGGCCACCTCTGGAAACACCATATATTTT. Its translation is CASSESRATSGNTIYF.

This clonotype was picked up many times. This CDR3 is CSAETQGVREQYF. The CDR3 DNA follows: TGCAGTGCTGAAACACAGGGGGTGCGCGAGCAGTACTTC. The chain has TRBV20-1 and TRBJ2-7; 8 nucleotides agree with TRBD1. The CDR3 consists of 13 residues. V trimming: 5 bases; J trimming: 6 bases; junction bases outside the gene matches: 9. Germline V gene data show CDR1 as DFQATT and CDR2 as SNEGSKA (reference sequence).

The chain combines TRBV12-3 or TRBV12-4 with TRBJ1-1; 7 nucleotides align to TRBD1. CDR3 length: 11 residues. With 4 bases clipped from V and 11 bases from J, the junction kept 4 bases outside the gene matches. CDR3 DNA: TGTGCCAGCAGTTCCGACAGGGCGGCTTTCTTT. Translating it yields CASSSDRAAFF.

This clonotype showed up just a few times. The V and J genes are TRBV24-1 and TRBJ2-1; TRBD2 might be the D (7 bases). The CDR3 covers 16 residues. Germline CDR1 is KGHDR and CDR2 is SFDVKD. V was shortened by 6 bases and J by 3 bases, with 17 bases between the two germline ends. CDR3 nucleotide sequence: TGTGCCACCAGTTGGCGGGGGCCGAGGGGCTACAATGAGCAGTTCTTC. This gives the protein CATSWRGPRGYNEQFF.

The chain employs TRBV6-1 and TRBJ2-5; D unresolved. The CDR3 loop spans 12 amino acids. Trimming shortened V by 5 bases and J by 7 bases, and 11 bases separated the two germline ends. Germline V CDR1 and CDR2: MNHNS, SASEGT. The CDR3 nucleotides read TGTGCCAGCAGTCCCCACCTCGGGACCCAGTACTTC. As protein: CASSPHLGTQYF.

Remarks on this clonotype: A much larger clone lies a single base off, so this may be a read error. This chain joins TRBV11-2 and TRBJ2-5, with 16 bases identical to TRBD2. CDR1 and CDR2 from the germline V gene are SGHAT and FQNNGV. The CDR3 length is 17 residues. V gave up 5 bases and J gave up 5 bases; unmatched junction bases: 8. In DNA, the CDR3 is TGTGCCAGCAGCCAGGGACTAGCGGGAGGGGCGATGGAGACCCAGTACTTC. It yields the protein CASSQGLAGGAMETQYF. Full variable domain (remainder filled in from reference TRBV11-2 and TRBJ2-5): EAGVAQSPRYKIIEKRQSVAFWCNPISGHATLYWYQQILGQGPKLLIQFQNNGVVDDSQLPKDRFSAERLKGVDSTLKIQPAKLEDSAVYLCASSQGLAGGAMETQYFGPGTRLLVL.

This clonotype was counted only a few times. The chain is built from TRBV2 and TRBJ1-2; the D is unclear. V was cut by 11 bases and J by 8 bases, with 18 bases left in between. CDR1 and CDR2 (germline): SNHLY, FYNNEI. This CDR3 spans 12 amino acids. The CDR3 DNA reads as TGTGCCGGCCGTCAGAGACAACAGGGCTACACCTTC. Translated, it gives CAGRQRQQGYTF.

This chain joins TRBV7-2 and TRBJ2-1, with a tentative D call TRBD1 (5 bases). Looked up from germline, CDR1 is SGHTA and CDR2 is FQGNSA. There are 13 residues in the CDR3. V was cut by 4 bases and J by 12 bases, with 16 bases left in between. This CDR3 reads CASSYHEQGGQFF. DNA of the CDR3: TGTGCCAGCAGCTATCACGAGCAGGGTGGGCAGTTCTTC. The full variable domain, completed using reference TRBV7-2 and TRBJ2-1, is GAGVSQSPSNKVTEKGKDVELRCDPISGHTALYWYRQSLGQGLEFLIYFQGNSAPDKSGLPSDRFSAERTGGSVSTLTIQRTQQEDSAVYLCASSYHEQGGQFFGPGTRLTVL.

This clonotype has a handful of counts. The chain uses TRBV10-3 and TRBJ2-2; 14 bases are shared with TRBD2. The germline CDR1 and CDR2 sequences are ENHRY and SYGVKD. This CDR3 spans 15 amino acids. The trim removed 10 bases at V and 5 bases at J, leaving 6 bases unmatched. CDR3 in DNA: TGTGCCAGCAACCGACTAGCGGGAGGGACCGGGGAGCTGTTTTTT. The encoded protein is CASNRLAGGTGELFF.

This clonotype was seen only a few times. The V call is TRBV7-6, the J call TRBJ2-1; no clear D gene. This CDR3 has 12 amino acids. V lost 5 bases and J lost 5, with 7 bases in between. CDR1 and CDR2 from the germline V gene are SGHVS and FNYEAQ. The CDR3 is CASSHINNEQFF. The CDR3 DNA reads TGTGCCAGCAGCCACATAAACAATGAGCAGTTCTTC.

This clonotype was picked up a small number of times. DNA for the CDR3: TGTGCCAGCAGCCAACATCTCTACGAGCAGTACTTC. Translating it yields CASSQHLYEQYF. The chain joins TRBV3-1 to TRBJ2-7; D is unresolved. Trimming shortened V by 2 bases and J by 3 bases, and 5 bases separated the two germline ends. CDR1 LGHDT and CDR2 YNNKEL come from the germline V gene (reference sequence). The CDR3 runs to 12 residues.

At least ten counts were recorded for this clonotype. The chain carries TRBV12-3 or TRBV12-4 and TRBJ2-7; TRBD2 agrees at 12 bases. The CDR3 is made up of 15 amino acids. The J segment lost 2 bases and the V segment lost 7 bases, leaving 6 bases of the junction unmatched. CDR3 loop: CASTPRLAGAYEQYF. CDR3 coding DNA: TGTGCCAGCACCCCTAGACTAGCGGGGGCCTACGAGCAGTACTTC.

In nucleotides, the CDR3 is TGTGCCAGCAGCAACTTTGGGGGCCCGACAGATACGCAGTATTTT. Translated: CASSNFGGPTDTQYF. The V and J genes are TRBV11-2 and TRBJ2-3; possible D gene TRBD1, 6 bases. Germline lookup yields CDR1 SGHAT and CDR2 FQNNGV. Trimming pared 5 bases from V and 3 bases from J, leaving 15 bases between. The CDR3 runs to 15 residues.

Points on this clonotype: The conserved closing phenylalanine or tryptophan is absent in this CDR3, likely reflecting a read error. This chain joins TRBV25-1 and TRBJ1-2; the D is unclear. V lost 0 bases and J 8 bases, leaving 10 bases between the germline ends. The germline CDR1 and CDR2 sequences are MGHDK and SYGVNS. This CDR3 has 13 amino acids. In nucleotides, the CDR3 is TGTGCCAGCAGTGAATACGAGGGTAGAGGCTACACCCTC. This codes for CASSEYEGRGYTL.

Many counts were recorded for this clonotype. The V call is TRBV7-2, the J call TRBJ2-7, with TRBD1 identical over 7 bases. The J segment lost 4 bases and the V segment lost 5 bases, leaving 8 bases of the junction unmatched. The CDR3 runs to 14 residues. Germline V gene data show CDR1 as SGHTA and CDR2 as FQGNSA. This CDR3 is CASSPDRDGYEQYF. For the CDR3, the DNA is TGTGCCAGCAGCCCAGACAGGGATGGGTACGAGCAGTACTTC.

This clonotype was seen at least ten times. The chain uses TRBV20-1 and TRBJ2-7; 7 nucleotides agree with TRBD2. V was clipped by 1 base and J by 4 bases; unmatched bases: 4. The CDR3 totals 13 residues. Looked up from germline, CDR1 is DFQATT and CDR2 is SNEGSKA (reference sequence). The CDR3 DNA is TGCAGTGCTAGAGCCGGGACTAAGTACGAGCAGTACTTC. Translation: CSARAGTKYEQYF.

This clonotype was detected once. A read error may explain this, as a much larger clone is one base away. The conserved phenylalanine or tryptophan is not found at the CDR3 terminus, so this likely reflects a read error. The rearrangement links TRBV5-1 to TRBJ1-1; TRBD1 might be the D (5 bases). V was shortened by 3 bases and J by 4 bases, with 16 bases between the two germline ends. This CDR3 is 15 amino acids long. The germline V gene encodes CDR1 SGHRS and CDR2 YFSETQ. For the CDR3, the DNA is TGCGCCAGCAGCTCCCGTGGTGGGGGACGCACTGAAGCTTTCCTT. Residues: CASSSRGGGRTEAFL.

The CDR3 sequence: CASRAVFSGANVLTF. The CDR3 region has the DNA TGTGCCAGTAGAGCGGTCTTCTCTGGGGCCAACGTCCTGACTTTC. The chain joins TRBV7-9 to TRBJ2-6, with D maybe TRBD2 (5 bases). Germline V gene sequence: CDR1 SEHNR, CDR2 FQNEAQ (reference sequence). CDR3 length equals 15 residues. Trimming pared 9 bases from V and 0 bases from J, leaving 12 bases between.

This clonotype was found many times. The chain employs TRBV2 and TRBJ2-3; 7 bases are a match to TRBD1. Trimming cost V 8 bases and J 4 bases; bases outside gene matches: 15. This CDR3 has 16 amino acids. In germline, CDR1 is SNHLY, CDR2 FYNNEI. The CDR3 is CASSRPGDRDPDTQYF. DNA of the CDR3: TGTGCCAGCTCGAGGCCGGGTGACAGGGATCCAGATACGCAGTATTTT.

The sample holds a few counts of this clonotype. This sequence joins TRBV14 and TRBJ1-6; no definite D call. Germline-derived CDR1 and CDR2 are SGHDN and FVKESK. Between the trimmed V and J ends, which lost 0 bases and 9 bases, there was a span of 9 bases. This CDR3 contains 14 residues. Written as DNA, the CDR3 is TGTGCCAGCAGCCAAGAAAGTATGTCTTCACCCCTCCACTTT. Its protein product is CASSQESMSSPLHF.

V is TRBV6-2 or TRBV6-3 and J is TRBJ2-1, with 12 bases matching TRBD2. Germline V gives CDR1 MNHEY, CDR2 SVGEGT. The CDR3 loop spans 15 amino acids. V lost 6 bases to trimming and J lost 12 bases; unmatched junction nucleotides: 12. CDR3 loop: CASRRRLAGDLRQFF. CDR3 DNA sequence: TGTGCCAGCAGACGACGACTAGCGGGAGATTTGAGGCAGTTCTTC.

This clonotype was counted many times. The V and J genes are TRBV20-1 and TRBJ2-3; 7 bases align to TRBD1. The V gene's germline CDR1 is DFQATT and CDR2 SNEGSKA (reference sequence). The V and J ends lost 5 bases and 1 base, in that order; junction bases with no gene match: 9. This CDR3 is 15 amino acids long. The CDR3 coding sequence is TGCAGTGCTTCTCGACAGGGTGGAGGCACAGATACGCAGTATTTT. It yields the protein CSASRQGGGTDTQYF.

This clonotype was recorded many times. The rearrangement links TRBV4-1 to TRBJ2-5; 8 bases are a match to TRBD2. Trimming removed 1 base from V and 5 bases from J; junction bases left unmatched: 6. Germline-derived CDR1 and CDR2 are MGHRA and YSYEKL. This CDR3 is 15 amino acids long. DNA for the CDR3: TGCGCCAGCAGCCAAGTCGCTAGCGGGTGGGAGACCCAGTACTTC. Protein: CASSQVASGWETQYF.

This clonotype was recorded at least ten times. CDR3 region: CASSDRDSTQYF. The CDR3 bases are TGTGCCAGCAGCGACCGGGACTCCACGCAGTATTTT. The V and J genes are TRBV7-2 and TRBJ2-3, with a possible D match to TRBD2 (6 bases). Germline V gene data show CDR1 as SGHTA and CDR2 as FQGNSA. This CDR3 has 12 amino acids. The ends were cut back, 5 bases at V and 9 bases at J, with 12 bases in the middle.

In this sample, this clonotype turned up many times. The CDR3 loop is CSARGRVETQYF. The CDR3 bases are TGCAGTGCTAGAGGGAGGGTAGAGACCCAGTACTTC. The chain recombines TRBV20-1 with TRBJ2-5, with D possibly TRBD2 on 6 matching bases. The CDR3 runs to 12 residues. Germline assignment: CDR1 DFQATT and CDR2 SNEGSKA (reference sequence). With 1 base removed from V and 4 bases from J, the gap between germline ends came to 7 bases.

This clonotype was picked up many times. This chain uses TRBV20-1 with TRBJ2-5; D gene ambiguous. The CDR3 contains 13 residues. In germline, CDR1 is DFQATT, CDR2 SNEGSKA (reference sequence). Between the trimmed V and J ends, which lost 4 bases and 2 bases, there was a span of 11 bases. The chain's CDR3 is CSANPAQQETQYF. CDR3 DNA sequence: TGCAGTGCTAACCCGGCCCAACAAGAGACCCAGTACTTC.